This T cell receptor (beta chain) was identified in a study of cytomegalovirus exposure and HLA in healthy donors. The study, taken as a whole, reports: TCR beta chains associated with HLA were, in a later analysis, more clonally expanded than equally common others. In a later analysis, the majority of CMV-associated beta chains seemingly showed HLA restriction. Presence/absence analyses took donor sequencing depth as roughly uniform.

A remark on this clone: Its antigen remains unknown.

From germline, CDR1 is SEHNR and CDR2 FQNEAQ (reference sequence). The CDR3 is 15 amino acids. Trimming took 0 bases from V and 0 from J, leaving 5 bases between them. PCR involved 60 Vbeta and 13 Jbeta primers. Profiled with immunoSEQ multiplex PCR; TCRdb holds only in-frame clones, not every one. The table lists some 160,000 clones, less than 90% of them singletons, with roughly 6.2% in the top ten. The chain is built from TRBV7-9 and TRBJ1-4; D remains ambiguous. The receptor was isolated from a male donor in good health and CMV-seropositive. Sequencing input: PBMCs. In nucleotides, the CDR3 is TGTGCCAGCAGCTTAGCGCGGGCAACTAATGAAAAACTGTTTTTT. This gives the protein CASSLARATNEKLFF.